This TCR beta chain was found in a study of blood T cell repertoires in COVID-19. As for the study in general: There were acute and convalescent COVID-19 samples, and they came from the United States, Italy and Spain. PBMCs, B-cell-depleted T cells, or T cells were the source of the cDNA or gDNA that made up the material.

In the original analysis: Amplification of reference gene primers was used by the study to estimate nucleated cell counts. Profiling relied on immunoSEQ multiplex PCR, and the TCRdb table lists in-frame clones only, not all of them. V and J calls and clone size follow that table, whereas D and trimming were derived from the DNA. The repertoire holds some 150,000 clones, with 75% to 80% as singletons. The V segment lost 5 bases and the J segment 5 bases; nucleotides outside the gene matches: 4. Germline CDR1 is SGHTA and CDR2 is FQGNSA. This CDR3 contains 13 residues. The chain links TRBV7-2 to TRBJ1-1; 8 bases line up with TRBD1. The sequence derives from a woman older than 75 with acute or convalescent COVID-19. The sequenced material came from peripheral blood. CDR3 loop: CASSRQGQTEAFF. Written as DNA, the CDR3 is TGTGCCAGCAGCCGACAGGGGCAAACTGAAGCTTTCTTT.